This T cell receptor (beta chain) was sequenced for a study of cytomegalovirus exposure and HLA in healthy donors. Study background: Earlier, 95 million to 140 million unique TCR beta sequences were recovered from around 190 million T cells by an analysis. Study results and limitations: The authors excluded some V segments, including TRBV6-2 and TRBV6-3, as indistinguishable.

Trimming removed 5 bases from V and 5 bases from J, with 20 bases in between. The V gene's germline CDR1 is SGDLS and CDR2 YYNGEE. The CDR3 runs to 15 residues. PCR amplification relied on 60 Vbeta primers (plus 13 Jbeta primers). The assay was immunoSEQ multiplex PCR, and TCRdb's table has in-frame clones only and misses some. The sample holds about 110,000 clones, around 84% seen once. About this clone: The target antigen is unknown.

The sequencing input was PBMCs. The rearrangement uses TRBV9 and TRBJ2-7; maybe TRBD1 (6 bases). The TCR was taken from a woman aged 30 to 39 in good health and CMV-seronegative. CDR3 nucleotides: TGTGCCAGCAGTGCATTCGGGACACCCGGCAACGAGCAGTACTTC. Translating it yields CASSAFGTPGNEQYF.